The 22 T cell receptor beta chains in this list originate from one sample, sequenced in a study of blood T cell repertoires in COVID-19 (dated by TCRdb to about 2020). To prepare the library, the immunoSEQ multiplex PCR assay was applied. This is the immuneACCESS table as TCRdb keeps it, with only in-frame sequences that have V and J called. A part of the clones is gone; compared with another copy, unresolved V genes explain less than half, and the rest is unexplained. Across this sample there are around 140,000 clones, with approximately 87% seen only once. Clones ranked in the top ten supply around 8.6% of the sample. Sequencing was carried out using peripheral blood. The receptors derive from a woman aged 45-59 years with active or convalescent COVID-19.

The chain joins TRBV28 to TRBJ2-7; tentative D call: TRBD2 (5 bases). The CDR3 length is 13 residues. The germline V gene has CDR1 MDHEN and CDR2 SYDVKM. Deletions cut 1 base from V and 4 bases from J, with 8 bases between. Here the CDR3 DNA reads TGTGCCAGCAGTTTATTGGGCGGGTACGAGCAGTACTTC. Translated, it gives CASSLLGGYEQYF. The whole variable domain, filled in from reference TRBV28 and TRBJ2-7, reads DVKVTQSSRYLVKRTGEKVFLECVQDMDHENMFWYRQDPGLGLRLIYFSYDVKMKEKGDIPEGYSVSREKKERFSLILESASTNQTSMYLCASSLLGGYEQYFGPGTRLTVT.

Regarding this clone: A read error may account for a junction end that differs from germline. The rearrangement uses TRBV27 and TRBJ2-1; 13 positions match TRBD2. The germline CDR1 and CDR2 sequences are MNHEY and SMNVEV (reference sequence). The CDR3 is 12 residues long. CDR3 residues: CASSSRTSGSLF. In DNA form, the CDR3 reads TGTGCCAGCAGTTCTCGGACTAGCGGGAGCCTCTTC.

The chain recombines TRBV7-9 with TRBJ2-7; 8 bases fit TRBD2. CDR3 length equals 17 residues. Germline assignment: CDR1 SEHNR and CDR2 FQNEAQ (reference sequence). Trimming removed 5 bases from V and 3 bases from J; junction bases left unmatched: 15. CDR3 bases: TGTGCCAGCAGCCAGACCGGGACTAGTAAGGGTAGCTACGAGCAGTACTTC. Amino acids: CASSQTGTSKGSYEQYF.

The V call is TRBV15, the J call TRBJ2-7, with TRBD2 identical over 10 bases. The CDR3 totals 17 residues. V lost 5 bases to trimming and J lost 3 bases; unmatched junction nucleotides: 13. Germline V gene data show CDR1 as LNHNV and CDR2 as YYDKDF (reference sequence). The CDR3 reads CATSFRGSSGSIYEQYF. CDR3 bases: TGTGCCACCAGCTTCAGGGGGTCTAGCGGGAGTATCTACGAGCAGTACTTC.

The J gene is TRBJ2-5, the V gene TRBV7-9; 10 nucleotides line up with TRBD2. V was clipped by 6 bases and J by 3 bases; unmatched bases: 7. Germline V lookup: CDR1 SEHNR, CDR2 FQNEAQ (reference sequence). CDR3 size: 15 residues. The CDR3 spells CASSRSSGGEETQYF. The DNA of the CDR3 is TGTGCCAGCAGTCGGTCTAGCGGGGGTGAAGAGACCCAGTACTTC.

This chain uses TRBV12-5 with TRBJ1-2, with TRBD1 identical over 8 bases. Germline V gives CDR1 LGHNT, CDR2 FRNRAP. CDR3 size: 16 residues. V lost 3 bases, J lost 3 bases, and 9 bases stayed unmatched. CDR3 protein: CASGLPTGGRDYGYTF. The DNA of the CDR3 is TGTGCTAGTGGTTTACCTACAGGGGGAAGAGACTATGGCTACACCTTC.

The chain joins TRBV13 to TRBJ2-6; possibly TRBD1 for D (6 bases). CDR3 length: 17 amino acids. Deletions cut 5 bases from V and 0 bases from J, with 14 bases between. Germline lookup yields CDR1 PRHDT and CDR2 FYEKMQ (reference sequence). In nucleotides, the CDR3 is TGTGCCAGCAGCCCCGGACAGTTTGACTCTGGGGCCAACGTCCTGACTTTC. Amino acids: CASSPGQFDSGANVLTF.

The chain couples TRBV5-1 to TRBJ1-4, with 10 nucleotides matching TRBD1. Germline V gene sequence: CDR1 SGHRS, CDR2 YFSETQ. This CDR3 comprises 15 residues. Trimming removed 4 bases from V and 3 bases from J; junction bases left unmatched: 3. The CDR3 region is CASSLGTGANEKLFF. For the CDR3, the DNA is TGCGCCAGCAGCCTCGGGACAGGGGCTAATGAAAAACTGTTTTTT.

The rearrangement joins TRBV15 to TRBJ2-1, with TRBD2 matching over 12 bases. V shed 1 base, J shed 0 bases, and the junction held 7 bases outside the gene matches. The CDR3 sequence is 19 residues long. Germline V gives CDR1 LNHNV, CDR2 YYDKDF (reference sequence). The CDR3 spells CATSRARTSGTSSYNEQFF. In nucleotides, the CDR3 is TGTGCCACCAGCAGAGCCCGGACTAGCGGGACGAGCTCCTACAATGAGCAGTTCTTC.

The chain links TRBV27 to TRBJ2-1; 7 bases fit TRBD2. Germline V gene data show CDR1 as MNHEY and CDR2 as SMNVEV (reference sequence). The CDR3 is 14 residues long. V shed 5 bases and J 9 bases; nucleotides not matched to a gene: 10. In nucleotides, the CDR3 is TGTGCCAGCAGTAAGGCGGGGACTACGGGTGAGCAGTTCTTC. The encoded protein is CASSKAGTTGEQFF.

A single count supports this clone. The chain carries TRBV11-1 and TRBJ2-7; a possible D gene is TRBD1 (6 bases). The CDR3 length is 15 residues. Trimming shortened V by 1 base and J by 3 bases, and 13 bases separated the two germline ends. CDR1 and CDR2 from the germline V gene are SGHAT and FQDESV (reference sequence). The CDR3 DNA sequence: TGTGCCAGCAGCTTAGTGTCCGGACAGATCTACGAGCAGTACTTC. It codes for CASSLVSGQIYEQYF.

This chain connects TRBV6-5 to TRBJ1-3, with D hard to call. Germline CDR1 MNHEY, CDR2 SVGAGI. V was pared by 6 bases and J by 4 bases, with 7 bases between. This CDR3 contains 12 residues. CDR3 residues: CASSTAGNTIYF. The CDR3 DNA sequence: TGTGCCAGCAGCACAGCCGGAAACACCATATATTTT.

This sequence joins TRBV29-1 and TRBJ2-7; possible D gene TRBD2, 6 bases. Germline CDR1 and CDR2: SQVTM and ANQGSEA. The V end was cut by 5 bases, the J end by 4 bases, with 12 bases between. The CDR3 runs 12 residues. In nucleotides, the CDR3 is TGCAGCGTTAAGTTGGGGGGATACGAGCAGTACTTC. This gives the protein CSVKLGGYEQYF.

The V and J genes are TRBV10-2 and TRBJ1-5; D possibly corresponds to TRBD1 (6 bases). V lost 4 bases to trimming and J lost 3 bases, with 25 bases between them. Germline V gene sequence: CDR1 WSHSY, CDR2 SAAADI. This CDR3 contains 19 residues. CDR3 in amino acids: CASSVWRAAGALVNQPQHF. The CDR3 bases are TGCGCCAGCAGTGTCTGGCGGGCGGCAGGGGCCTTGGTCAATCAGCCCCAGCATTTT.

V usage is TRBV11-2 and J usage is TRBJ2-2, with D possibly matching TRBD2 (5 bases). The CDR3 length is 14 residues. Germline CDR1 SGHAT, CDR2 FQNNGV. Trimming took 5 bases from V and 4 from J, leaving 11 bases between them. In DNA form, the CDR3 reads TGTGCCAGCAGCCTGGGGAGAGGCACCGGGGAGCTGTTTTTT. Protein sequence: CASSLGRGTGELFF.

This sequence joins TRBV5-6 and TRBJ2-2; 9 bases match TRBD2. J gave up 2 bases and V 4 bases, and 9 bases lay outside the gene matches. The germline gives CDR1 SGHDT, CDR2 YYEEEE. The CDR3 totals 17 residues. The CDR3 loop is CASSMELAGPNTGELFF. The DNA of the CDR3 is TGTGCCAGCAGCATGGAACTAGCGGGCCCCAACACCGGGGAGCTGTTTTTT.

The chain carries TRBV14 and TRBJ1-6; D ambiguous. CDR3 length: 13 amino acids. V lost 2 bases, J lost 10 bases, and 9 bases lay in between. The germline V gene encodes CDR1 SGHDN and CDR2 FVKESK. The CDR3 DNA reads as TGTGCCAGCAGCCAACTGCCAGTATCACCCCTCCACTTT. Translating it yields CASSQLPVSPLHF.

The rearrangement joins TRBV4-3 to TRBJ2-7, with TRBD2 identical over 11 bases. The length of the CDR3 is 15 residues. V shed 0 bases and J 6 bases; nucleotides not matched to a gene: 4. From germline, CDR1 is LGHNA and CDR2 YSLEER. The CDR3 loop reads CASSQDVLAGGEQYF. The CDR3 DNA reads as TGCGCCAGCAGCCAAGATGTGCTAGCGGGGGGCGAGCAGTACTTC.

The chain has TRBV28 and TRBJ1-4; 8 bases match TRBD1. This CDR3 spans 14 amino acids. Unmatched junction bases numbered 8, after V lost 7 bases and J lost 7 bases. CDR1 and CDR2 (germline): MDHEN, SYDVKM. CDR3 region: CASTSTGAGEKLFF. The CDR3 bases are TGTGCCAGCACGTCGACAGGGGCAGGTGAAAAACTGTTTTTT.

The V call is TRBV19, the J call TRBJ1-6, with TRBD1 identical over 8 bases. V gave up 1 base and J gave up 7 bases; unmatched junction bases: 6. Germline-derived CDR1 and CDR2 are LNHDA and SQIVND (reference sequence). CDR3 length: 16 residues. CDR3 DNA sequence: TGTGCCAGTAGTATAGGTGGACAGGGATCAAATTCACCCCTCCACTTT. It codes for CASSIGGQGSNSPLHF.

V usage is TRBV28 and J usage is TRBJ1-1; maybe TRBD1 (5 bases). CDR1 and CDR2 (germline): MDHEN, SYDVKM. Between the trimmed V and J ends, which lost 4 bases and 14 bases, there was a span of 17 bases. This CDR3 comprises 12 residues. In DNA form, the CDR3 reads TGTGCCAGCAGTTCCCCGGCCAGGGCAGGATTCTTT. Its protein is CASSSPARAGFF.

The genes are TRBV2 and TRBJ1-5, with D maybe TRBD1 (5 bases). Germline lookup yields CDR1 SNHLY and CDR2 FYNNEI. Trimming stripped 4 bases from V and 9 bases from J, with 19 bases between. The CDR3 length is 15 residues. The CDR3 nucleotides read TGTGCCAGCAGTGGTCCCGGGAACCACGGGGGGCCCCAGCATTTT. It codes for CASSGPGNHGGPQHF.